Described below is a single T cell receptor (beta chain) sequence and its context. Its antigen remains unknown. The record originates from a study of beta chain features in type 1 diabetes. Across the study: Taken together, all samples contributed around 100,000,000 examined sorted cells. General study results and limits: Across patients, naive, central memory and Treg TCRB repertoires exhibited apparently greater similarity than was observed across healthy donors.

The isolated RNA, all of it, was reverse transcribed, so expressed TCRB transcripts were what got sequenced. Profiled with immunoSEQ multiplex PCR; TCRdb holds only in-frame clones, not every one. The profile shows roughly 450,000 clones, roughly an eighth of them singletons. CDR1 is MDHEN, CDR2 SYDVKM, per germline. V lost 5 bases, J lost 0 bases, and 13 bases lay in between. This CDR3 has 15 residues. Sampling consisted of one heparinised blood draw per donor, averaging around 100 mL. Sequencing input: naive CD4+ T cells from blood. The source of this sequence is a woman aged 18-30 years in good health. The chain combines TRBV28 with TRBJ1-1; no reliable D call. The CDR3 reads CASSPSLGLNTEAFF. In DNA, the CDR3 is TGTGCCAGCAGTCCCTCTTTGGGGTTGAACACTGAAGCTTTCTTT.